The clone carrying this T cell receptor beta chain was counted a single time. Its antigen is undetermined. The assay was immunoSEQ multiplex PCR, and TCRdb's table has in-frame clones only and misses some. The data hold 440,000 or so clones, with 80% to 90% observed a single time. The data are from a study of Ad26.COV2.S vaccination and SARS-CoV-2 variants. Background on the study: Donor joined the COV1001 Ad26.COV2.S trial arm. Once or twice, 56 days apart, Ad26.COV2.S was delivered intramuscularly.

From germline, CDR1 is MNHEY and CDR2 SMNVEV (reference sequence). V was trimmed by 6 bases and J by 3 bases, leaving 15 bases between them. The CDR3 sequence is 15 residues long. Documented treatment: 15 to 20 received Ad26.COV2.S at low or high dose, single or two shots; 5 received placebo; per-sample allocation not given. Sampling was performed 63 days after the first vaccine or placebo injection. Its platform was an Ad26 vector, and its expressed antigen was Wuhan-strain SARS-CoV-2 spike. Study-level findings and limits: Possible underestimation of total T cell responses by the TCR breadth and depth analyses was noted.

This specimen consisted of peripheral blood, obtained in a trial of Ad26.COV2.S vaccine versus placebo. V gene TRBV27 combines with J gene TRBJ2-4; D is possibly TRBD1 (8 bases). The receptor was isolated from a person between 18 and 60 years old who received the Ad26.COV2.S COVID-19 vaccine or a placebo. DNA for the CDR3: TGTGCCAGCAGGAGGACAGGGAGGGACAAAAACATTCAGTACTTC. This codes for CASRRTGRDKNIQYF.